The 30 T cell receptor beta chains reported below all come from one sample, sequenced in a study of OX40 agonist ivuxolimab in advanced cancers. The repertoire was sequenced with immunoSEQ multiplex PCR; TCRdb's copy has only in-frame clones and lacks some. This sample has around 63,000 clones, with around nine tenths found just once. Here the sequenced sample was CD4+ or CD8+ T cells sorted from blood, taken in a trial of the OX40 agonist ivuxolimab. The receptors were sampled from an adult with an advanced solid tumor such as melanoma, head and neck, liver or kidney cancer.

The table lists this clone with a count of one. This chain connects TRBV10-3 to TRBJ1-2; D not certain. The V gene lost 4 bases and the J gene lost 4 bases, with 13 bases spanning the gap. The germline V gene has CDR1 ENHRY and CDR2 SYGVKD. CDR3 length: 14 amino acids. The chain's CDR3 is CAISVEGKSYGYTF. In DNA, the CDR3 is TGTGCCATCAGTGTGGAGGGTAAGAGCTATGGCTACACCTTC.

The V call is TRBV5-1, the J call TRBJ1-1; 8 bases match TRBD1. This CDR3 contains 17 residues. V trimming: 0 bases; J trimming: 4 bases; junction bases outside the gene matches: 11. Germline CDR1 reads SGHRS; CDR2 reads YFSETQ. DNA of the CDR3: TGCGCCAGCAGCTTGGTTCCAGGGGGCTCGGTGGGCACTGAAGCTTTCTTT. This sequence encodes CASSLVPGGSVGTEAFF.

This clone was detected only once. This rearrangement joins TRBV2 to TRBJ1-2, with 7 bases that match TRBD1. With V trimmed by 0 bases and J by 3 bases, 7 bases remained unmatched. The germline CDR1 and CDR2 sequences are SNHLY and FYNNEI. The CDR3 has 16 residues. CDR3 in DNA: TGTGCCAGCAGTGAAGCTTCGACAGGGTCCTACTATGGCTACACCTTC. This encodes CASSEASTGSYYGYTF.

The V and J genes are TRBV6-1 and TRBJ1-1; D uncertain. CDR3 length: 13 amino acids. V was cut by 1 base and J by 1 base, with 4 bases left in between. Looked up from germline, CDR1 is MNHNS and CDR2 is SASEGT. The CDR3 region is CASSEGQNTEAFF. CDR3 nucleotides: TGTGCCAGCAGTGAAGGACAGAACACTGAAGCTTTCTTT.

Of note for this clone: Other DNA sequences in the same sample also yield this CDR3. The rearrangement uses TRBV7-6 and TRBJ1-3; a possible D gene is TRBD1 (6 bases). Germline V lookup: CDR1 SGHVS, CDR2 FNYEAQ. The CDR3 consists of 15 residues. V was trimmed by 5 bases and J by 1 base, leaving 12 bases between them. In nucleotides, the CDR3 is TGTGCCAGCAGCCCACAGGGTGGTTCTGGAAACACCATATATTTT. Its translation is CASSPQGGSGNTIYF.

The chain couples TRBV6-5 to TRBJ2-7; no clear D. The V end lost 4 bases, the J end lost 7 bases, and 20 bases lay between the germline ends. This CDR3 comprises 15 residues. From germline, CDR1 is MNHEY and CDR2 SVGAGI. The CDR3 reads CASSSNLTRWKEQYF. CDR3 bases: TGTGCCAGCAGTTCGAACCTCACACGGTGGAAAGAGCAGTACTTC.

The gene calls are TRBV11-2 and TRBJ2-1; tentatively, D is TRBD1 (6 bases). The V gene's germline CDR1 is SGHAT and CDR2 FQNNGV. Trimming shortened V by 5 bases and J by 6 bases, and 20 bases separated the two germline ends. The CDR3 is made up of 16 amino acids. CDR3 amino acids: CASSPREGGSGNEQFF. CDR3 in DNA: TGTGCCAGCAGCCCTCGAGAAGGGGGTTCGGGCAATGAGCAGTTCTTC.

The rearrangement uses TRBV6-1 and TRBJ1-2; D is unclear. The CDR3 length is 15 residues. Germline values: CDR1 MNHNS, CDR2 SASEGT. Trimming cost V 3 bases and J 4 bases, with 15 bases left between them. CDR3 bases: TGTGCCAGCAGTGAGGTTTTTGTCCCCCTCTATGGCTACACCTTC. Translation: CASSEVFVPLYGYTF.

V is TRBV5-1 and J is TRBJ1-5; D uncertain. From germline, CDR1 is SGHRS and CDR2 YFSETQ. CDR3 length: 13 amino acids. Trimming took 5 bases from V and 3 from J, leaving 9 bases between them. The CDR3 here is CASSQDLNQPQHF. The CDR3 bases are TGCGCCAGCAGTCAAGACCTCAATCAGCCCCAGCATTTT.

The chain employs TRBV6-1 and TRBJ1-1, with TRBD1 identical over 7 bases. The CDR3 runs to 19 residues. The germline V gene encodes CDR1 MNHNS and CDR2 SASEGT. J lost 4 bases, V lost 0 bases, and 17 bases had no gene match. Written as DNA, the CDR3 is TGTGCCAGCAGTGAAGCGCGTAGACAGGGAACCGACTGGGGCACTGAAGCTTTCTTT. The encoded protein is CASSEARRQGTDWGTEAFF.

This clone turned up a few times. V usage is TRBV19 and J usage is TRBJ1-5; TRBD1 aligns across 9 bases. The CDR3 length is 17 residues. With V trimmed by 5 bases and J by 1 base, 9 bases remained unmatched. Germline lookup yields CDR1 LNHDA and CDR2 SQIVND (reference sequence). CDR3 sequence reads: CASSPLTGGPSNQPQHF. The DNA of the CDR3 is TGTGCCAGTAGTCCCCTGACAGGGGGGCCGAGCAATCAGCCCCAGCATTTT.

This CDR3 is CASSFNRGDEQYF. The CDR3 region has the DNA TGTGCCAGCAGCTTCAACAGGGGGGACGAGCAGTACTTC. This chain links TRBV5-6 with TRBJ2-7, with TRBD1 matching over 8 bases. The germline gives CDR1 SGHDT, CDR2 YYEEEE. J gave up 5 bases and V 2 bases, and 3 bases lay outside the gene matches. The CDR3 has 13 residues.

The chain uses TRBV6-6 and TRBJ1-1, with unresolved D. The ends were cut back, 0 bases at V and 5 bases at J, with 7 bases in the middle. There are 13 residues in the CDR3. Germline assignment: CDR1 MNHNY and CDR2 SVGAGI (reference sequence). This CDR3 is CASSYSPKTEAFF. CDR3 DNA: TGTGCCAGCAGTTACTCGCCTAAGACTGAAGCTTTCTTT.

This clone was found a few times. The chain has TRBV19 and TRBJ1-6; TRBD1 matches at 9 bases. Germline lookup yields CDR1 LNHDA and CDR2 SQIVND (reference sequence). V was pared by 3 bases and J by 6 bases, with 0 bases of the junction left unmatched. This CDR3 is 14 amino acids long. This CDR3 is CASSMTGGNSPLHF. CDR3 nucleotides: TGTGCCAGTAGTATGACAGGGGGTAATTCACCCCTCCACTTT.

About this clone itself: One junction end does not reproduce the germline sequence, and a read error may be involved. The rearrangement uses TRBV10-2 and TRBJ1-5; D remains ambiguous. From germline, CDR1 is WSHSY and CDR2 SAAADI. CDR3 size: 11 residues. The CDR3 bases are TGCGCCAGCGGTGAGAATCAGCCCCAGCATTTT. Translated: CASGENQPQHF.

Here the CDR3 reads CASSRDRSYEQYF. CDR3 sequence (DNA): TGTGCCAGCAGCCGGGACAGGTCTTACGAGCAGTACTTC. This chain connects TRBV6-1 to TRBJ2-7; 8 bases are shared with TRBD1. Germline V gene sequence: CDR1 MNHNS, CDR2 SASEGT. The V gene end was trimmed by 6 bases and the J gene end by 4 bases; junction bases not matched to a gene: 5. This CDR3 is 13 amino acids long.

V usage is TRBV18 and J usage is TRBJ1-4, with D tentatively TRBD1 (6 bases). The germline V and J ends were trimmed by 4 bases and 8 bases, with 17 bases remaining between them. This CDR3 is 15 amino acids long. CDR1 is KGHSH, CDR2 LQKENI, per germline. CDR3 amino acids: CASSQRTVREEKLFF. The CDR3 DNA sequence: TGTGCCAGCTCACAACGGACAGTGAGGGAGGAAAAACTGTTTTTT.

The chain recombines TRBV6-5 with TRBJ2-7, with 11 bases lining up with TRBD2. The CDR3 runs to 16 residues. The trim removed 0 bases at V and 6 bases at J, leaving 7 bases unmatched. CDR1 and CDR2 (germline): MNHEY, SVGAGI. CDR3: CASSYSSGGAASEQYF. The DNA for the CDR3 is TGTGCCAGCAGTTACTCTAGCGGGGGGGCCGCATCCGAGCAGTACTTC.

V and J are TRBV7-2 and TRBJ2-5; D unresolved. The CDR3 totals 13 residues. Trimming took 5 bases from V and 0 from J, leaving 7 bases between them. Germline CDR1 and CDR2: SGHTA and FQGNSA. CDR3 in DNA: TGTGCCAGCAGCCCCCGGTACCAAGAGACCCAGTACTTC. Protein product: CASSPRYQETQYF.

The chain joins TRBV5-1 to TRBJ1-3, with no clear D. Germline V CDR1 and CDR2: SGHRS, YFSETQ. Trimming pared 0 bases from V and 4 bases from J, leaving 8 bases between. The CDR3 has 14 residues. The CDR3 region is CASSLGRPGNTIYF. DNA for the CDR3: TGCGCCAGCAGCTTGGGACGGCCGGGAAACACCATATATTTT.

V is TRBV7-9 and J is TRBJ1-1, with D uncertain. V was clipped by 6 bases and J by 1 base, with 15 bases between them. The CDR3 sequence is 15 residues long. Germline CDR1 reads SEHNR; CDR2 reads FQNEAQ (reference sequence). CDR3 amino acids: CASSSSRFQNTEAFF. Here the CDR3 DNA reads TGTGCCAGCAGTTCTTCCCGGTTTCAGAACACTGAAGCTTTCTTT.

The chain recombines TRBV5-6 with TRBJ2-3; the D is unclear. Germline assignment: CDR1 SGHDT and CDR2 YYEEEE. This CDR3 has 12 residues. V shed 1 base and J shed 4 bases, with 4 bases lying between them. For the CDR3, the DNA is TGTGCCAGCAGCTTGAGTGCAGATACGCAGTATTTT. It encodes CASSLSADTQYF.

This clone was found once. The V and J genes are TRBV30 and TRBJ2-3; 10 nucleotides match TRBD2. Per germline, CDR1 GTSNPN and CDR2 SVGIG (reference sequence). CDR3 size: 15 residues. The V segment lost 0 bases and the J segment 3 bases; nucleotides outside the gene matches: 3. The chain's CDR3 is CAWSVLAGYTDTQYF. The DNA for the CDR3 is TGTGCCTGGAGTGTACTAGCGGGGTATACAGATACGCAGTATTTT.

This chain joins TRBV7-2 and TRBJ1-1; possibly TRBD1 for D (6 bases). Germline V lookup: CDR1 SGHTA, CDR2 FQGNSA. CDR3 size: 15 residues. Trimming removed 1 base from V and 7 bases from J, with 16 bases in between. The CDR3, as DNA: TGTGCCAGCAGCTTAGAGCCGGGGGCTACGGGTGAAGCTTTCTTT. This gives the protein CASSLEPGATGEAFF.

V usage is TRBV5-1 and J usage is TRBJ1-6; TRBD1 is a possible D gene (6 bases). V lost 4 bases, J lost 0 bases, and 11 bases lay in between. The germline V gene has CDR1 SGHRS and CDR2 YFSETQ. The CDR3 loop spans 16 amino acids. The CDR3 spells CASSKTGSSYNSPLHF. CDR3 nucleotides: TGCGCCAGCAGCAAAACAGGGAGCTCCTATAATTCACCCCTCCACTTT.

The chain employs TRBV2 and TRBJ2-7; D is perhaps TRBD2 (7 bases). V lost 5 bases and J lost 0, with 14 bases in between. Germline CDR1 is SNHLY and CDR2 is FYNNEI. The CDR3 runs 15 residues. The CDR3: CASSLNAGASYEQYF. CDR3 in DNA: TGTGCCAGCAGTCTAAACGCGGGGGCCTCCTACGAGCAGTACTTC. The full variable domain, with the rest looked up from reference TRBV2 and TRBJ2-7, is EPEVTQTPSHQVTQMGQEVILRCVPISNHLYFYWYRQILGQKVEFLVSFYNNEISEKSEIFDDQFSVERPDGSNFTLKIRSTKLEDSAMYFCASSLNAGASYEQYFGPGTRLTVT.

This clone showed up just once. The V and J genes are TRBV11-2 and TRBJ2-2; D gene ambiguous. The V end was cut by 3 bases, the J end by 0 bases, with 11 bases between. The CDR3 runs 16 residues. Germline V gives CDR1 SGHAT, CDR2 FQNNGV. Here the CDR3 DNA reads TGTGCCAGCAGCTTTATCGGCAGGACGAACACCGGGGAGCTGTTTTTT. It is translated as CASSFIGRTNTGELFF. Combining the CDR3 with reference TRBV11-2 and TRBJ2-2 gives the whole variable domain EAGVAQSPRYKIIEKRQSVAFWCNPISGHATLYWYQQILGQGPKLLIQFQNNGVVDDSQLPKDRFSAERLKGVDSTLKIQPAKLEDSAVYLCASSFIGRTNTGELFFGEGSRLTVL.

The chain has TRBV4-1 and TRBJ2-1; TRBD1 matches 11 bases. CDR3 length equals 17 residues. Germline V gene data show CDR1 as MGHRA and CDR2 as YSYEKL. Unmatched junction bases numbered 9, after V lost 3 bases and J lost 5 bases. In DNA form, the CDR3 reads TGCGCCAGCAGCCAGTACACCGGGACAGGGGGACACAATGAGCAGTTCTTC. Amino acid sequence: CASSQYTGTGGHNEQFF.

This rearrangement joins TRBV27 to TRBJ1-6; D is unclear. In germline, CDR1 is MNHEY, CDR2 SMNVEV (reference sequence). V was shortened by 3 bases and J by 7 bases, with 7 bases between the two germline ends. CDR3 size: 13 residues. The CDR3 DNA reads TGTGCCAGCAGTTTTCTGGAGAATTCACCCCTCCACTTT. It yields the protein CASSFLENSPLHF.

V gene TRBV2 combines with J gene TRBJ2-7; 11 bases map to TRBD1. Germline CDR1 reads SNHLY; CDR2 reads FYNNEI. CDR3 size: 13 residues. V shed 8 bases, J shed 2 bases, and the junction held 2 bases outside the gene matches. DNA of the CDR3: TGTGCCAGCGGGGGACAGGGGGCCTACGAGCAGTACTTC. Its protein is CASGGQGAYEQYF.